This T cell receptor (beta chain) was captured by sequencing in a study of CD8+ T cells in alopecia areata. V lost 0 bases and J 7 bases, leaving 22 bases between the germline ends. The CDR3 contains 18 residues. Germline V gene sequence: CDR1 MGHRA, CDR2 YSYEKL. Treatment here: oral pan-JAK inhibitor, 5-10 mg twice daily. TCR sequencing used cDNA made by reverse transcription of extracted RNA. Libraries were prepared by immunoSEQ multiplex PCR; TCRdb keeps only in-frame clonotypes and omits some of them. Of 150,000 to 200,000 clones in the sample, about three fifths were seen once. This sequence was found in a human donor with alopecia areata. The material sequenced was CD4+ T cells sorted from blood, taken between weeks 55 and 65, from a patient treated with tofacitinib. V and J are TRBV4-1 and TRBJ2-1, with D perhaps matching TRBD1 or TRBD2 (5 bases each). CDR3 residues: CASSQDWGLSGRGNEQFF. CDR3 sequence (DNA): TGCGCCAGCAGCCAAGATTGGGGCTTGTCAGGGCGCGGGAATGAGCAGTTCTTC.